This TCR beta chain derives from a study of blood T cell repertoires in COVID-19. On the study more broadly: From T cells, B-cell-depleted T cells, or PBMCs came the material, which was cDNA or gDNA.

Authors' data handling: How many nucleated cells were present was estimated from reference gene primer amplification. The method was immunoSEQ multiplex PCR; TCRdb's version includes in-frame clones alone and lacks a portion of them. V and J calls plus clone size are reproduced from that table; the DNA served to infer D and trimming. The sample lists approximately 180,000 clones, approximately 87% occurring once. Germline CDR1 DFQATT, CDR2 SNEGSKA (reference sequence). Trimming at V came to 4 bases and at J to 6 bases, leaving 2 bases not matched to a gene. There are 11 residues in the CDR3. Specimen: peripheral blood. The origin of this receptor is a person in their 70s with COVID-19, enrolled during active disease. The V call is TRBV20-1, the J call TRBJ2-7; TRBD1 matches 8 bases. The CDR3 sequence: CSATGQGEQYF. CDR3 coding DNA: TGCAGTGCTACAGGACAGGGCGAGCAGTACTTC.